The 13 T cell receptor beta chains listed next were all sequenced from one sample in a study of blood T cell repertoires in COVID-19. TCRdb's table, derived via immunoSEQ multiplex PCR, lists solely in-frame clones and lacks some. The sample carries 200,000 to 250,000 clones, 83% recorded once. What was sequenced was PBMCs or T cells enriched from blood (not recorded which). The origin of the receptors is a woman in her fifties or sixties who had been exposed to COVID-19.

This clone was seen repeatedly, ten times or more. This chain connects TRBV7-9 to TRBJ1-2; TRBD1 matches 7 bases. CDR1 and CDR2 from the germline V gene are SEHNR and FQNEAQ (reference sequence). After removal of 5 bases from V and 0 bases from J, the junction contained 9 bases not matched to a gene. The CDR3 totals 16 residues. This CDR3 is CASSIGTAVANYGYTF. The CDR3 DNA follows: TGTGCCAGCAGCATCGGGACAGCCGTAGCTAACTATGGCTACACCTTC.

V gene TRBV5-4 combines with J gene TRBJ2-7; 9 bases fit TRBD1. The germline V gene encodes CDR1 SGHNT and CDR2 YYREEE (reference sequence). CDR3 length: 15 residues. The J segment lost 3 bases and the V segment lost 2 bases, leaving 6 bases of the junction unmatched. The DNA of the CDR3 is TGTGCCAGCAGCTTACCCGGGACAGGGATCTACGAGCAGTACTTC. Protein: CASSLPGTGIYEQYF.

This clone was detected ten times or more. The gene calls are TRBV27 and TRBJ2-7; perhaps TRBD2 as D (7 bases). With 7 bases removed from V and 5 bases from J, the gap between germline ends came to 15 bases. Per germline, CDR1 MNHEY and CDR2 SMNVEV (reference sequence). The CDR3 sequence is 13 residues long. In DNA form, the CDR3 reads TGTGCCAGCACAGGGGAGGGGCGCAACGAGCAGTACTTC. Residues: CASTGEGRNEQYF.

This rearrangement joins TRBV5-1 to TRBJ2-2; 7 nucleotides line up with TRBD1. This CDR3 has 16 residues. The V gene end was trimmed by 5 bases and the J gene end by 5 bases; junction bases not matched to a gene: 12. CDR1 is SGHRS and CDR2 is YFSETQ in the germline V gene. The CDR3 region is CASSSTGTAETGELFF. In nucleotides, the CDR3 is TGCGCCAGCAGTTCAACCGGGACAGCCGAAACCGGGGAGCTGTTTTTT.

The CDR3 nucleotides read TGTGCCAGTAGTGATGACTGGTCTGGAAACACCATATATTTT. Translating gives CASSDDWSGNTIYF. This chain uses TRBV19 with TRBJ1-3; D gene unclear. The germline gives CDR1 LNHDA, CDR2 SQIVND (reference sequence). V lost 5 bases to trimming and J lost 1 base, with 9 bases between them. The CDR3 length is 14 residues.

This CDR3 is CASRRTGSGEKLFF. CDR3 coding DNA: TGTGCCAGCAGGCGCACAGGGTCGGGTGAAAAACTGTTTTTT. The V call is TRBV28, the J call TRBJ1-4; D is possibly TRBD1 (6 bases). Trimming removed 6 bases at V and 7 bases at J, with 15 bases between. Germline CDR1 MDHEN, CDR2 SYDVKM. This CDR3 contains 14 residues.

The rearrangement links TRBV7-9 to TRBJ1-3; TRBD1 matches 7 bases. Trimming at V came to 6 bases and at J to 0 bases, leaving 8 bases not matched to a gene. This CDR3 has 16 amino acids. Germline CDR1 is SEHNR and CDR2 is FQNEAQ (reference sequence). CDR3 nucleotide sequence: TGTGCCAGCAGATCGGACAGGTGGACCTCTGGAAACACCATATATTTT. As protein: CASRSDRWTSGNTIYF. The full variable domain, its missing parts supplied by reference TRBV7-9 and TRBJ1-3, is DTGVSQNPRHKITKRGQNVTFRCDPISEHNRLYWYRQTLGQGPEFLTYFQNEAQLEKSRLLSDRFSAERPKGSFSTLEIQRTEQGDSAMYLCASRSDRWTSGNTIYFGEGSWLTVV.

This clone was counted a few times. The chain combines TRBV7-3 with TRBJ1-6; D is possibly TRBD1 (5 bases). V dropped 6 bases and J dropped 9 bases, with 15 bases sitting between them. Germline CDR1 SGHTA, CDR2 FQGTGA. The CDR3 is 14 amino acids. CDR3 sequence: CASSFDSLGSPLHF. The CDR3 DNA follows: TGTGCCAGCAGTTTCGACAGTTTGGGTTCACCCCTCCACTTT.

The CDR3 is CAWRRTGENEKLFF. The CDR3 bases are TGTGCCTGGCGCAGGACAGGGGAGAATGAAAAACTGTTTTTT. V gene TRBV30 combines with J gene TRBJ1-4; 9 bases match TRBD1. This CDR3 contains 14 residues. Germline V CDR1 and CDR2: GTSNPN, SVGIG (reference sequence). Trimming cost V 5 bases and J 5 bases; bases outside gene matches: 6.

The chain is built from TRBV2 and TRBJ1-2; 10 bases align to TRBD1. Germline V gives CDR1 SNHLY, CDR2 FYNNEI. The trim removed 6 bases at V and 7 bases at J, leaving 8 bases unmatched. CDR3 length: 14 residues. The CDR3 is CASSVLGQGLGYTF. Written as DNA, the CDR3 is TGTGCCAGCAGCGTCCTGGGACAGGGGCTTGGCTACACCTTC.

This clone has only a few counts. V usage is TRBV3-1 (or the pseudogene TRBV3-2) and J usage is TRBJ1-6; D unresolved. This CDR3 is 14 amino acids long. Trimming cost V 6 bases and J 10 bases, with 16 bases left between them. Germline assignment: CDR1 LGHDT and CDR2 YNNKEL (reference sequence). The CDR3 nucleotides are TGTGCCAGCAGTCCGGACGGGATGAGGTCACCCCTCCACTTT. Protein product: CASSPDGMRSPLHF.

The gene calls are TRBV29-1 and TRBJ2-3, with TRBD2 matching 11 bases. CDR1 is SQVTM, CDR2 ANQGSEA, per germline. This CDR3 has 17 amino acids. The J segment lost 6 bases and the V segment lost 7 bases, leaving 18 bases of the junction unmatched. The CDR3 DNA is TGCAGCGGAGTACTAGCGGGGGCTGGGGGCGTCGTGGATACGCAGTATTTT. Translated: CSGVLAGAGGVVDTQYF.

The chain links TRBV18 to TRBJ1-3, with TRBD1 identical over 10 bases. CDR1 is KGHSH, CDR2 LQKENI, per germline. V lost 5 bases to trimming and J lost 0 bases; unmatched junction nucleotides: 4. The CDR3 has 16 residues. For the CDR3, the DNA is TGTGCCAGCTCAACGACAGGGGGCTCCTCTGGAAACACCATATATTTT. Amino acid sequence: CASSTTGGSSGNTIYF.